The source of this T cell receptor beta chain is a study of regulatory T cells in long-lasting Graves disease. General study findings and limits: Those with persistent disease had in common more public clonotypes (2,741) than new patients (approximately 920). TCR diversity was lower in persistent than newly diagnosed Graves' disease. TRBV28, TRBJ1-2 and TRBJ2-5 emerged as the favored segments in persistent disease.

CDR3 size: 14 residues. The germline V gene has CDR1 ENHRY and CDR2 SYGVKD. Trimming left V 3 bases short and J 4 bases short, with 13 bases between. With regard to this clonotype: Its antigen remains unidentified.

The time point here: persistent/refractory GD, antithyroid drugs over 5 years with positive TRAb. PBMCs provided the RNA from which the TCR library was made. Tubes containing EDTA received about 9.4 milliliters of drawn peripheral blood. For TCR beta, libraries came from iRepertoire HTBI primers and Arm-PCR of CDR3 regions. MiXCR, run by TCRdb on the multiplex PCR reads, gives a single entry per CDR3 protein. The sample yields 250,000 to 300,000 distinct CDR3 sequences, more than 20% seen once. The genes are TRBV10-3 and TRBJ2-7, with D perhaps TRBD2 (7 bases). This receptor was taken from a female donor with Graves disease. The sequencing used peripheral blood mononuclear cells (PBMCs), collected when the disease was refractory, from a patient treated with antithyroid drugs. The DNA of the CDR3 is TGTGCCATCAGTGATCTCAGGGGAGGGTACGAGCAGTACTTC. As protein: CAISDLRGGYEQYF.